The 21 T cell receptor beta chains in this list originate from one sample, sequenced in a study of immune heterogeneity within non-small cell lung tumors. Bulk tumor genomic DNA constituted the template, at around 600 ng per sample. While surgery was under way, several biopsies spaced far apart were taken per primary tumor. Patients with untreated, newly diagnosed non-small cell lung cancer underwent curative surgery. TCR beta CDR3 regions came from multiplex PCR with 32 forward V and 13 reverse J primers. Via MiXCR, TCRdb re-called the multiplex PCR reads, giving one row per CDR3 protein. Among 10,000 to 15,000 distinct CDR3 sequences listed, less than 30% were seen once. Specimen: lung tumor tissue. The receptor source for this set is a man aged 45-60 years with non-small cell lung cancer.

This clonotype was seen at least ten times. This chain connects TRBV12-3 or TRBV12-4 to TRBJ2-1; 8 positions match TRBD2. J gave up 3 bases and V 3 bases, and 7 bases lay outside the gene matches. The CDR3 has 16 residues. DNA of the CDR3: TGTGCCAGCAGTTTTTCAGCGGGAGCCTTCTACAATGAGCAGTTCTTC. This gives the protein CASSFSAGAFYNEQFF.

V gene TRBV5-1 combines with J gene TRBJ2-5, with 12 bases identical to TRBD1. This CDR3 is 16 amino acids long. Losses at the gene ends were 0 bases for V and 4 bases for J; bases not matched to a gene: 4. Germline assignment: CDR1 SGHRS and CDR2 YFSETQ. CDR3: CASSLGGTGGRETQYF. CDR3 coding DNA: TGCGCCAGCAGCTTGGGCGGGACAGGGGGCCGAGAGACCCAGTACTTC.

V and J are TRBV7-3 and TRBJ2-1, with 8 positions matching TRBD1. CDR1 is SGHTA, CDR2 FQGTGA, per germline. The CDR3 totals 15 residues. This CDR3 is CPSSPGQGGYNEQFF. Here the CDR3 DNA reads TGTCCTAGCAGCCCCGGACAGGGTGGCTACAATGAGCAGTTCTTC.

By its share, this clonotype is medium-sized. The J gene is TRBJ2-1, the V gene TRBV5-1, with 8 bases identical to TRBD1. The CDR3 spans 15 residues. CDR1 SGHRS and CDR2 YFSETQ come from the germline V gene. The ends lost 0 bases at V and 9 bases at J; junction bases unmatched: 8. CDR3 loop: CASSLAGGDFAEQFF. CDR3 sequence (DNA): TGCGCCAGCAGCTTGGCAGGGGGCGACTTTGCTGAGCAGTTCTTC.

For this clonotype: A much larger clone lies one base from this, so it may be a read error. The chain carries TRBV2 and TRBJ2-1; D not resolved. The CDR3 is 13 residues long. CDR1 is SNHLY and CDR2 is FYNNEI in the germline V gene. CDR3 loop: CASILTSYNEKFF. CDR3 sequence (DNA): TGTGCCAGCATACTTACCTCCTACAATGAGAAGTTCTTC.

As to this clonotype: A much larger clone is a single base away; this may be a read error. The rearrangement uses TRBV29-1 and TRBJ1-1, with 9 bases that match TRBD1. CDR3 length: 16 amino acids. Germline CDR1 is SQVTM and CDR2 is ANQGSEA. V gave up 6 bases and J gave up 6 bases; unmatched junction bases: 17. This chain's CDR3 is CSVLNRQGVGLPEAFF. Here the CDR3 DNA reads TGCAGCGTCCTAAATCGACAGGGGGTAGGATTGCCTGAAGCTTTCTTT.

Turning to this clonotype: This may be a read error: a much more frequent sequence differs by one nucleotide. The V and J genes are TRBV5-1 and TRBJ1-2; weak D call: TRBD1 (5 bases). CDR1 is SGHRS and CDR2 is YFSETQ in the germline V gene. V lost 3 bases and J 7 bases, leaving 13 bases between the germline ends. The CDR3 sequence is 13 residues long. The DNA for the CDR3 is TGCGCCAGCAGCTCCGGGGCAAGGGGTGGCTACACCTTC. Translation: CASSSGARGGYTF.

With respect to this clonotype: This sequence may be a read error, since a much larger clone differs from it by one base. The rearrangement uses TRBV6-2 or TRBV6-3 and TRBJ2-1; 12 bases line up with TRBD2. The ends lost 1 base at V and 3 bases at J; junction bases unmatched: 7. The CDR3 has 18 amino acids. Germline CDR1 MNHEY, CDR2 SVGEGT. CDR3 bases: TGTGCCAGCAGTTACTGGTCGACTAGCGGGAGTCTCTACAATGAGCAGTTCTTC. It translates to CASSYWSTSGSLYNEQFF.

Details on this clonotype: Given a much more abundant clone one base away, this may be a read error. This chain joins TRBV6-1 and TRBJ1-4, with 9 bases identical to TRBD1. CDR1 MNHNS and CDR2 SASEGT come from the germline V gene. Unmatched junction bases numbered 4, after V lost 8 bases and J lost 3 bases. The CDR3 runs to 14 residues. CDR3 sequence: CASRRQGANEKLFF. CDR3 nucleotide sequence: TGTGCCAGCCGCCGACAGGGGGCTAATGAAAAACTGTTTTTT.

With regard to this clonotype: An end of the junction does not agree with germline; a read error may underlie this. The V call is TRBV5-1, the J call TRBJ2-1; 9 bases agree with TRBD2. The length of the CDR3 is 14 residues. CDR1 and CDR2 from the germline V gene are SGHRS and YFSETQ. DNA of the CDR3: TGCGCCAGCAGCTTATTAGCTAGCGGGAATGAGAAGTTCTTC. It translates to CASSLLASGNEKFF.

On this clonotype itself: One base away lies a much larger clone, so this may be a sequencing read error. This chain links TRBV7-2 with TRBJ2-7; D call uncertain. V was clipped by 5 bases and J by 8 bases, with 19 bases between them. Looked up from germline, CDR1 is SGHTA and CDR2 is FQGNSA. The CDR3 spans 14 residues. The CDR3: CTSSPLHAAVQQYF. CDR3 nucleotide sequence: TGTACCAGCAGCCCCCTCCACGCGGCGGTTCAGCAGTACTTC.

This clonotype was seen at least ten times. The V and J genes are TRBV6-1 and TRBJ2-7, with D possibly called TRBD1 or TRBD2 (6 bases each). The CDR3 has 14 amino acids. Germline CDR1 is MNHNS and CDR2 is SASEGT. The V and J ends lost 1 base and 4 bases respectively, with 11 bases between them. Here the CDR3 DNA reads TGTGCCAGCAGTGAAGGGGGGGCGGGGTACGAGCAGTACTTC. Its protein product is CASSEGGAGYEQYF.

This clonotype was counted at least ten times. The V call is TRBV5-1, the J call TRBJ1-5; D call uncertain. The germline V and J ends were trimmed by 4 bases and 3 bases, with 8 bases remaining between them. The CDR3 sequence is 13 residues long. Germline V CDR1 and CDR2: SGHRS, YFSETQ. The CDR3 sequence: CASSPNLNQPQHF. The CDR3 nucleotides read TGCGCCAGCAGCCCCAACCTCAATCAGCCCCAGCATTTT. Filled out from reference TRBV5-1 and TRBJ1-5, the complete variable domain reads KAGVTQTPRYLIKTRGQQVTLSCSPISGHRSVSWYQQTPGQGLQFLFEYFSETQRNKGNFPGRFSGRQFSNSRSEMNVSTLELGDSALYLCASSPNLNQPQHFGDGTRLSIL.

The chain links TRBV27 to TRBJ1-1; no firm D call. The CDR3 spans 13 residues. Germline assignment: CDR1 MNHEY and CDR2 SMNVEV (reference sequence). Trimming removed 3 bases at V and 4 bases at J, with 9 bases between. For the CDR3, the DNA is TGTGCCAGCAGTTTTCGGGAGGTCACTGAAGCTTTCTTT. This gives the protein CASSFREVTEAFF.

This clonotype is medium-sized in the sample. The rearrangement joins TRBV27 to TRBJ2-3, with D uncertain. The CDR3 runs to 13 residues. Trimming left V 3 bases short and J 2 bases short, with 6 bases between. The germline CDR1 and CDR2 sequences are MNHEY and SMNVEV (reference sequence). In DNA form, the CDR3 reads TGTGCCAGCAGTTTTGGGTACACAGATACGCAGTATTTT. This encodes CASSFGYTDTQYF.

This clonotype was recorded many times. This chain joins TRBV7-9 and TRBJ2-3; D is perhaps TRBD1 (6 bases). Per germline, CDR1 SEHNR and CDR2 FQNEAQ (reference sequence). V lost 0 bases to trimming and J lost 3 bases, with 13 bases between them. The CDR3 covers 16 residues. DNA of the CDR3: TGTGCCAGCAGCTTAGCCCTCCTAGGGGGTACAGATACGCAGTATTTT. Translation: CASSLALLGGTDTQYF.

In the case of this clonotype: This may arise from a read error, as a much more abundant clone is one base away. The conserved closing phenylalanine or tryptophan is absent in this CDR3, likely reflecting a read error. The chain employs TRBV9 and TRBJ2-3; D perhaps matches TRBD2 (5 bases). Germline V CDR1 and CDR2: SGDLS, YYNGEE. The CDR3 runs 15 residues. With 0 bases removed from V and 2 bases from J, the gap between germline ends came to 10 bases. The CDR3 DNA is TGTGCCAGCAGCGTAGGCGTGGACTCCACAGATACGCAGTATTCT. Encoded protein: CASSVGVDSTDTQYS.

Details on this clonotype: This may come from a read error, since a much larger clone is one base off. This chain connects TRBV2 to TRBJ2-5, with 13 bases fitting TRBD2. This CDR3 has 16 residues. Germline values: CDR1 SNHLY, CDR2 FYNNEI. Trimming took 7 bases from V and 1 from J; bases not matched to a gene: 6. The CDR3: CASMPGLAGFQETQYF. The CDR3 DNA reads TGTGCCAGCATGCCGGGACTAGCGGGGTTCCAAGAGACCCAGTACTTC.

Concerning this clonotype: Since a much larger clone is just one base distant, this may be a read error. The chain combines TRBV3-1 with TRBJ2-2; TRBD2 agrees at 7 bases. The CDR3 covers 15 residues. Germline V gene lookup returns CDR1 LGHDT and CDR2 YNNKEL (reference sequence). The CDR3 here is CASSQGGSHTAELFF. DNA of the CDR3: TGTGCCAGCAGCCAAGGCGGGAGCCACACCGCGGAGCTGTTTTTT. Full variable domain (remainder filled in from reference TRBV3-1 and TRBJ2-2): DTAVSQTPKYLVTQMGNDKSIKCEQNLGHDTMYWYKQDSKKFLKIMFSYNNKELIINETVPNRFSPKSPDKAHLNLHINSLELGDSAVYFCASSQGGSHTAELFFGEGSRLTVL.

This clonotype came up many times. The chain employs TRBV5-1 and TRBJ2-1; 7 positions match TRBD1. The CDR3 runs to 14 residues. J lost 4 bases, V lost 2 bases, and 3 bases had no gene match. Germline V lookup: CDR1 SGHRS, CDR2 YFSETQ. CDR3 amino acids: CASSLGTAYNEQFF. DNA for the CDR3: TGCGCCAGCAGCTTAGGGACAGCTTACAATGAGCAGTTCTTC. Variable domain in full (rest from reference TRBV5-1 and TRBJ2-1): KAGVTQTPRYLIKTRGQQVTLSCSPISGHRSVSWYQQTPGQGLQFLFEYFSETQRNKGNFPGRFSGRQFSNSRSEMNVSTLELGDSALYLCASSLGTAYNEQFFGPGTRLTVL.

Relative to its sample, this clonotype is medium-sized. The chain joins TRBV7-9 to TRBJ2-1; D gene unclear. Looked up from germline, CDR1 is SEHNR and CDR2 is FQNEAQ (reference sequence). The CDR3 sequence is 15 residues long. V lost 5 bases and J 8 bases, leaving 19 bases between the germline ends. The CDR3, as DNA: TGTGCCAGCAGCCCAAGGGCTAGTCTAAGCCATGAGCAGTTCTTC. Its protein product is CASSPRASLSHEQFF.